Listed below are T cell receptor beta chains from one sample, sequenced in a study of T cell changes during pregnancy in multiple sclerosis. The method was immunoSEQ multiplex PCR; TCRdb's version includes in-frame clones alone and lacks a portion of them. The table includes 70,000 or so clones, 90% to 95% detected once. Sequences were derived from peripheral blood, sampled in the third trimester of pregnancy. The receptors derive from a female donor in good health, enrolled as a control in a pregnancy study. Both conserved end residues are trimmed from each CDR3.

11	TRBV29-1	TRBJ1-1	SAREFLNTEAF
14	TRBV5-6	TRBJ1-1	ASSVGQGRGNTEAF
13	TRBV7-6	TRBJ2-5	ASSLVRGGQETQY
12	TRBV9	TRBJ2-1	ASSPGDSHNEQF
11	TRBV7-2	TRBJ1-1	ASSERQALSAF
12	TRBV2	TRBJ1-5	ASTPGQGRQPQH
16	TRBV4-3	TRBJ2-4	ASSQDLGRALAKNIQY
15	TRBV15	TRBJ1-5	ATSRDLTTTSNQPQH
12	TRBV27	TRBJ1-2	ASRRQGYDYGYT
13	TRBV6-1	TRBJ2-1	ASSSLSGGALVTF
11	TRBV28	TRBJ1-1	ASSPGQTTEAF
13	TRBV13	TRBJ2-3	ASKGLAGSTDTQY
16	TRBV19	TRBJ1-2	ASSIHPPQLQAWYGYT
15	TRBV7-9	TRBJ1-1	ASSPTGQGRGDTEAF
16	TRBV5-5	TRBJ1-5	ASSLGQGRRGSNQPQH